Each of the 8 T cell receptor beta chains below was sequenced from the same sample in a study of blood T cell repertoires in COVID-19. Here immunoSEQ multiplex PCR was the method, and the copy in TCRdb shows in-frame clones only, minus some. The sample has over 65,000 clones; roughly 82% are singletons. The sequenced sample consisted of peripheral blood. The receptors derive from a man older than 75 with active COVID-19.

The rearrangement links TRBV6-6 to TRBJ2-1; D gene uncertain. V lost 4 bases and J 1 base, leaving 8 bases between the germline ends. Germline V gene data show CDR1 as MNHNY and CDR2 as SVGAGI (reference sequence). The CDR3 totals 14 residues. Here the CDR3 DNA reads TGTGCCAGCAGTTCCCACAGTTCCTACAATGAGCAGTTCTTC. The encoded protein is CASSSHSSYNEQFF.

This chain connects TRBV3-1 (or the pseudogene TRBV3-2) to TRBJ2-1; D unresolved. Germline CDR1 LGHDT, CDR2 YNNKEL (reference sequence). The CDR3 has 13 residues. V dropped 0 bases and J dropped 6 bases, with 6 bases sitting between them. The CDR3 region has the DNA TGTGCCAGCAGCCAAGATCCCTCCAATGAGCAGTTCTTC. Protein sequence: CASSQDPSNEQFF.

This clone was detected a few times. The V and J genes are TRBV29-1 and TRBJ2-7, with 9 bases identical to TRBD1. CDR1 is SQVTM, CDR2 ANQGSEA, per germline. Germline trimming cut 0 bases from V and 6 bases from J; bases unmatched to any gene: 9. The CDR3 has 15 amino acids. CDR3 protein: CSVEDAGTGISEQYF. In DNA, the CDR3 is TGCAGCGTTGAAGACGCCGGGACAGGGATCAGCGAGCAGTACTTC.

V is TRBV2 and J is TRBJ1-2, with TRBD1 identical over 9 bases. Germline V lookup: CDR1 SNHLY, CDR2 FYNNEI. The junction had 13 bases not matched to a gene; V was cut back by 7 bases and J by 7 bases. The length of the CDR3 is 15 residues. In nucleotides, the CDR3 is TGTGCCAGCACTTCGGACAGGGGCCGATTTGGTGGCTACACCTTC. This encodes CASTSDRGRFGGYTF. Full variable domain (missing parts from reference TRBV2 and TRBJ1-2): EPEVTQTPSHQVTQMGQEVILRCVPISNHLYFYWYRQILGQKVEFLVSFYNNEISEKSEIFDDQFSVERPDGSNFTLKIRSTKLEDSAMYFCASTSDRGRFGGYTFGSGTRLTVV.

This rearrangement joins TRBV27 to TRBJ1-1; 8 positions agree with TRBD1. Losses at the gene ends were 0 bases for V and 4 bases for J; bases not matched to a gene: 7. Germline loops: CDR1 MNHEY, CDR2 SMNVEV (reference sequence). The CDR3 spans 16 residues. The CDR3 loop is CASSLSDGRGPTEAFF. The CDR3 nucleotides are TGTGCCAGCAGTTTATCCGACGGCAGGGGGCCCACTGAAGCTTTCTTT.

This clone was seen once. The V call is TRBV5-4, the J call TRBJ2-7; tentatively, D is TRBD2 (6 bases). The germline V and J ends were trimmed by 4 bases and 4 bases, with 18 bases remaining between them. Looked up from germline, CDR1 is SGHNT and CDR2 is YYREEE (reference sequence). This CDR3 comprises 15 residues. The CDR3 protein is CASSTTSHPQYEQYF. Written as DNA, the CDR3 is TGTGCCAGCAGCACGACTAGTCACCCTCAATACGAGCAGTACTTC.

The chain is built from TRBV5-5 and TRBJ1-2; TRBD1 matches at 9 bases. The CDR3 contains 15 residues. Germline CDR1 and CDR2: SGHKS and YYEKEE (reference sequence). J was trimmed by 8 bases and V by 4 bases; bases with no gene match: 12. The CDR3 bases are TGTGCCAGCAGCCAAGCCGGGACAGGGATCGGCGGCTACACCTTC. As protein: CASSQAGTGIGGYTF.

The V gene is TRBV2, the J gene TRBJ1-5; D perhaps matches TRBD1 (5 bases). The CDR3 contains 15 residues. V was shortened by 7 bases and J by 0 bases, with 13 bases between the two germline ends. Per germline, CDR1 SNHLY and CDR2 FYNNEI. The CDR3 sequence is CASIRDSSSNQPQHF. The CDR3 coding sequence is TGTGCCAGCATCCGGGACTCTTCTAGCAATCAGCCCCAGCATTTT. The complete variable domain, with remaining parts taken from reference TRBV2 and TRBJ1-5, reads EPEVTQTPSHQVTQMGQEVILRCVPISNHLYFYWYRQILGQKVEFLVSFYNNEISEKSEIFDDQFSVERPDGSNFTLKIRSTKLEDSAMYFCASIRDSSSNQPQHFGDGTRLSIL.